This T cell receptor (beta chain) was obtained from a study of T cell clones after liver transplantation. Study summary: Liver transplant recipients had immunosuppression withdrawal attempted within 2 years. A pre-transplant mixed lymphocyte reaction with TCRbeta sequencing defined graft-donor-reactive clones followed in post-transplant blood. Three of eight recipients were HCV-positive; others had non-autoimmune, non-viral indications. Whole-study results and caveats: In two subjects, few donor cells limited the measurable donor-reactive repertoire.

Regarding this clone: Its antigen is unknown.

The germline V gene encodes CDR1 SEHNR and CDR2 FQNEAQ (reference sequence). The V end lost 4 bases, the J end lost 6 bases, and 15 bases lay between the germline ends. The CDR3 extends over 14 amino acids. Sequencing used immunoSEQ multiplex PCR; TCRdb keeps in-frame clones, though not all of them. The sample shows under 55,000 clones, around 85% of them seen only once. J is TRBJ1-1 and V is TRBV7-9, with TRBD1 as a possible D gene (6 bases). The receptor was isolated from a human patient who received a liver transplant. Certain T cells may be donor cells from the graft. The sequenced sample was CD8+ T cells from blood, obtained 12 months after liver transplant. The CDR3 DNA sequence: TGTGCCAGCAGCTCCCCCGGGGGCCGGCCTGAAGCTTTCTTT. Protein: CASSSPGGRPEAFF.